Below, 16 T cell receptor beta chains from the same sample are listed, as sequenced in a study of blood T cell repertoires in COVID-19. The data were produced by immunoSEQ multiplex PCR, yet TCRdb's version contains in-frame clones alone and is incomplete. The sample records over 250,000 clones, more than 75% being singletons. The sequenced sample was peripheral blood. The receptors originated from a woman aged 40 to 49 who had recovered from COVID-19.

The CDR3 loop reads CASSRQVGQGVREQYF. Written as DNA, the CDR3 is TGTGCCAGCAGCCGCCAGGTAGGACAGGGGGTTCGCGAGCAGTACTTC. The rearrangement uses TRBV3-1 (or the pseudogene TRBV3-2) and TRBJ2-7, with TRBD1 matching over 10 bases. The CDR3 has 16 amino acids. Losses at the gene ends were 4 bases for V and 6 bases for J; bases not matched to a gene: 12. Looked up from germline, CDR1 is LGHDT and CDR2 is YNNKEL (reference sequence).

The chain combines TRBV6-6 with TRBJ2-2; D gene uncertain. This CDR3 contains 16 residues. The germline CDR1 and CDR2 sequences are MNHNY and SVGAGI (reference sequence). The V end lost 2 bases, the J end lost 0 bases, and 10 bases lay between the germline ends. CDR3 region: CASSYNGQANTGELFF. CDR3 sequence (DNA): TGTGCCAGCAGTTACAATGGGCAGGCGAACACCGGGGAGCTGTTTTTT.

The rearrangement uses TRBV5-6 and TRBJ1-3, with TRBD1 identical over 9 bases. The germline V gene has CDR1 SGHDT and CDR2 YYEEEE. The CDR3 length is 15 residues. Trimming cost V 4 bases and J 2 bases; bases outside gene matches: 4. The CDR3 protein is CASSRDRGAGNTIYF. The CDR3 nucleotides are TGTGCCAGCAGCCGCGACAGGGGGGCTGGAAACACCATATATTTT.

The J gene is TRBJ1-4, the V gene TRBV6-5, with D maybe TRBD1 (6 bases). The length of the CDR3 is 15 residues. The germline V gene encodes CDR1 MNHEY and CDR2 SVGAGI. The ends were cut back, 8 bases at V and 7 bases at J, with 20 bases in the middle. CDR3 sequence: CASRSGGPLSEKLFF. The CDR3 nucleotides read TGTGCCAGCCGCTCGGGGGGGCCCCTTAGTGAAAAACTGTTTTTT.

The chain couples TRBV5-4 to TRBJ1-2; D possibly corresponds to TRBD1 (6 bases). CDR1 is SGHNT, CDR2 YYREEE, per germline (reference sequence). The CDR3 length is 16 residues. The V end lost 3 bases, the J end lost 4 bases, and 19 bases lay between the germline ends. The CDR3 DNA reads as TGTGCCAGCAGCTCAAACCCACTGGGCAGGGGCTATGGCTACACCTTC. Translation: CASSSNPLGRGYGYTF.

The chain is built from TRBV5-4 and TRBJ2-1; TRBD1 agrees at 8 bases. Germline CDR1 SGHNT, CDR2 YYREEE (reference sequence). The CDR3 extends over 16 amino acids. V was clipped by 4 bases and J by 0 bases; unmatched bases: 6. CDR3 amino acids: CASSPRQGSSYNEQFF. The CDR3 nucleotides read TGTGCCAGCAGCCCCCGACAGGGGAGCTCCTACAATGAGCAGTTCTTC.

With respect to this clone: This same CDR3 is encoded by further DNA sequences in the sample. V gene TRBV6-5 combines with J gene TRBJ1-2; tentative D call: TRBD1 (6 bases). The germline V gene encodes CDR1 MNHEY and CDR2 SVGAGI. The CDR3 contains 12 residues. Trimming left V 2 bases short and J 5 bases short, with 6 bases between. Written as DNA, the CDR3 is TGTGCCAGCAGTTACAGGGGGTATGGCTACACCTTC. This gives the protein CASSYRGYGYTF.

The genes are TRBV5-1 and TRBJ1-1; D is possibly TRBD1 (6 bases). This CDR3 is built from 14 residues. The germline gives CDR1 SGHRS, CDR2 YFSETQ. Trimming removed 2 bases at V and 5 bases at J, with 13 bases between. The DNA of the CDR3 is TGCGCCAGCAGCTTAGGCCCCAGGGGTACTGAAGCTTTCTTT. It specifies CASSLGPRGTEAFF.

V gene TRBV6-4 combines with J gene TRBJ2-1; 8 bases are a match to TRBD2. The CDR3 length is 16 residues. Losses at the gene ends were 0 bases for V and 4 bases for J; bases not matched to a gene: 5. The germline V gene has CDR1 MRHNA and CDR2 SNTAGT. The CDR3 DNA sequence: TGTGCCAGCAGTGACTCGCACGGGGGGGTGTACAATGAGCAGTTCTTC. Its protein product is CASSDSHGGVYNEQFF.

J is TRBJ2-1 and V is TRBV6-5, with 8 bases that match TRBD1. The CDR3 is 16 residues long. Germline V gives CDR1 MNHEY, CDR2 SVGAGI. J lost 2 bases, V lost 0 bases, and 3 bases had no gene match. DNA for the CDR3: TGTGCCAGCAGTTACTCGACAGGGGCCACCTACAATGAGCAGTTCTTC. It is translated as CASSYSTGATYNEQFF.

CDR3 sequence (DNA): TGTGCCAGCAGTGAGGGAGGGGCGCGCGGGTATGGCTACACCTTC. Translating gives CASSEGGARGYGYTF. The V call is TRBV2, the J call TRBJ1-2; maybe TRBD1 (5 bases). Between the trimmed V and J ends, which lost 3 bases and 5 bases, there was a span of 16 bases. Germline CDR1 SNHLY, CDR2 FYNNEI. CDR3 length: 15 residues.

The CDR3 spells CASSDARLQETQYF. As DNA, the CDR3 is TGTGCCAGCAGTGACGCCAGGTTGCAAGAGACCCAGTACTTC. J is TRBJ2-5 and V is TRBV2; no clear D. This CDR3 is built from 14 residues. The germline CDR1 and CDR2 sequences are SNHLY and FYNNEI. Trimming pared 3 bases from V and 2 bases from J, leaving 10 bases between. The variable domain in full, completed from reference TRBV2 and TRBJ2-5, reads EPEVTQTPSHQVTQMGQEVILRCVPISNHLYFYWYRQILGQKVEFLVSFYNNEISEKSEIFDDQFSVERPDGSNFTLKIRSTKLEDSAMYFCASSDARLQETQYFGPGTRLLVL.

A single count supports this clone. The chain combines TRBV10-3 with TRBJ1-5; possibly TRBD1 for D (5 bases). Germline V gene sequence: CDR1 ENHRY, CDR2 SYGVKD. The CDR3 totals 14 residues. Trimming cost V 3 bases and J 5 bases, with 11 bases left between them. The CDR3 spells CAISETGVHQPQHF. Written as DNA, the CDR3 is TGTGCCATCAGTGAAACGGGGGTTCATCAGCCCCAGCATTTT.

The chain couples TRBV4-1 to TRBJ1-1; 8 bases are a match to TRBD1. After removal of 3 bases from V and 5 bases from J, the junction contained 8 bases not matched to a gene. The CDR3 loop spans 15 amino acids. Looked up from germline, CDR1 is MGHRA and CDR2 is YSYEKL. The chain's CDR3 is CASSHGQGRGTEAFF. CDR3 DNA sequence: TGCGCCAGCAGCCACGGACAGGGAAGGGGAACTGAAGCTTTCTTT.

For the CDR3, the DNA is TGTGCAAGTCGCTTACAGGGGCCGCAGGGGCTCGGAAACTATGGCTACACCTTC. It codes for CASRLQGPQGLGNYGYTF. The J gene is TRBJ1-2, the V gene TRBV12-2; the tabulated D call, TRBD1, remains unverified against the DNA. TRBV12-2 is a known pseudogene. The CDR3 consists of 18 residues.

The gene calls are TRBV7-9 and TRBJ1-2; 7 nucleotides line up with TRBD1. Trimming took 5 bases from V and 4 from J; bases not matched to a gene: 7. This CDR3 comprises 14 residues. Germline V gives CDR1 SEHNR, CDR2 FQNEAQ (reference sequence). CDR3 in DNA: TGTGCCAGCAGCCCGACCGGGACAGCCTATGGCTACACCTTC. Amino acid sequence: CASSPTGTAYGYTF.